This T cell receptor (beta chain) comes out of a study of cytomegalovirus exposure and HLA in healthy donors. Background on the study: The roughly 130 validation repertoires used the same platform as the roughly 700 first-cohort repertoires (as reported by a later analysis).

To note about this clone: Its antigen is still unknown.

V lost 4 bases and J lost 2, with 11 bases in between. Germline V gene sequence: CDR1 SEHNR, CDR2 FQNEAQ (reference sequence). The CDR3 loop spans 14 amino acids. Here immunoSEQ multiplex PCR was the method, and the copy in TCRdb shows in-frame clones only, minus some. The table has 71,000 or so clones, 94% seen once. Points from the study as a whole: There were a few CMV-associated chains whose specificity for CMV antigens was confirmed in vitro. Listed as cytomegalovirus-associated were 164 TCR beta chains.

Sequencing input: PBMCs. V and J are TRBV7-9 and TRBJ2-5; D possibly corresponds to TRBD2 (7 bases). The sequence was obtained from a woman younger than 35 in good health and CMV-seropositive. The CDR3 reads CASSWAGAQETQYF. For the CDR3, the DNA is TGTGCCAGCAGCTGGGCGGGGGCTCAAGAGACCCAGTACTTC. The full variable domain, with the rest looked up from reference TRBV7-9 and TRBJ2-5, is DTGVSQNPRHKITKRGQNVTFRCDPISEHNRLYWYRQTLGQGPEFLTYFQNEAQLEKSRLLSDRFSAERPKGSFSTLEIQRTEQGDSAMYLCASSWAGAQETQYFGPGTRLLVL.